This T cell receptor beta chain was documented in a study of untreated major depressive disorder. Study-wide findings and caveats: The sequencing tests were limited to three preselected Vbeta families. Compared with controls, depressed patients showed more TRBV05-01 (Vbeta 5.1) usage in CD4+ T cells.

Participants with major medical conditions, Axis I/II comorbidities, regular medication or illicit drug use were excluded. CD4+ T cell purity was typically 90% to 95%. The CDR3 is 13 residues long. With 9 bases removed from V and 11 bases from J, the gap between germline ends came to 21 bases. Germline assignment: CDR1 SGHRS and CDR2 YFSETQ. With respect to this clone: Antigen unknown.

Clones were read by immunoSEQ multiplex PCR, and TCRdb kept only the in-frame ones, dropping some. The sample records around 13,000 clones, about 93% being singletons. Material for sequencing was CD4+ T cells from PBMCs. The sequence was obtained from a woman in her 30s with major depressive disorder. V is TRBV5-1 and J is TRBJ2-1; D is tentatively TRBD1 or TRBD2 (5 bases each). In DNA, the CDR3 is TGCGCCACCAAAGAGAGGCGTCGGGACCAGCAGTTCTTC. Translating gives CATKERRRDQQFF.